There are a few counts of the clone carrying this TCR beta chain. Its target is unknown. Trimming removed 2 bases from V and 4 bases from J, with 14 bases in between. The CDR3 has 15 amino acids. CDR1 is MNHEY, CDR2 SVGAGI, per germline. Every one of the donors was a healthy Caucasian. The data stem from a study of identical twins. Template switching created a universal primer site, and the cDNA included unique molecular identifiers. One entry per CDR3 protein, called by TCRdb with MiXCR from the 5' RACE reads. The top ten clones hold roughly 0.4% of a sample with about 530,000 distinct CDR3 sequences, around 15% of them seen once. Study findings and constraints: Interpretation of the results relied on cross-sectional statistical analysis and not on following the same donors. Insertions ran lower in abundant cord blood beta clonotypes, though not in memory repertoires.

The data were also submitted as part of a second study, on yellow fever vaccine responses in identical twins.

Sequenced: CD4+ T cells sorted from blood. The chain joins TRBV6-5 to TRBJ1-2; perhaps TRBD1 as D (6 bases). The sequence derives from a woman between 18 and 29 years old in good health. The CDR3 sequence: CASSYNAGTTYGYTF. The CDR3 DNA sequence: TGTGCCAGCAGTTACAACGCCGGGACAACCTATGGCTACACCTTC.